Listed below are T cell receptor beta chains from one sample, sequenced in a study of monozygotic twins with inflammatory bowel disease. TCRdb reprocessed the 5' RACE reads and reports one entry per CDR3 protein, with no DNA. The table lists over 150,000 distinct CDR3 sequences. Sequenced material: blood. These receptors were collected from a human donor with ulcerative colitis or Crohn's disease, or a healthy co-twin of an affected twin (not recorded which). The CDR3 runs from the conserved cysteine through the conserved F or W.

TRBV5-1,TRBJ2-1,CPSGWTSGIEQFF
TRBV10-3,TRBJ2-7,CAISLAGGSYEQYF
TRBV6-5,TRBJ2-5,CASRYSNFPRFQETQYF
TRBV20-1,TRBJ2-1,CSAPGGLFGPESYNEQFF
TRBV7-2,TRBJ2-7,CASSSYRVYYF
TRBV28,TRBJ2-1,CASSLLLAGGLNEQFF
TRBV7-2,TRBJ2-5,CASSLGWWDQETQYF
TRBV9,TRBJ2-2,CASSVDTHTGELFF
TRBV5-6,TRBJ2-5,CASSPGQGAQYF
TRBV12-3/TRBV12-4,TRBJ1-4,CASSLGGFPNEKLFF
TRBV29-1,TRBJ2-1,CSVTGTGDHEQFF
TRBV5-4,TRBJ2-2,CASSLVGVGNTGELFF
TRBV6-5,TRBJ2-4,CASSYAPNTLGKNIQYF
TRBV5-1,TRBJ2-1,CASRPGDPANEQFF
TRBV28,TRBJ1-2,CASSTDLGGGNYGYTF
TRBV10-3,TRBJ2-1,CAISESLAGGPSF
TRBV6-2/TRBV6-3,TRBJ2-2,CASGLAGNTGELFF
TRBV5-6,TRBJ2-7,CASQGPPFYEQYF
TRBV5-1,TRBJ1-4,CASSFQESNEKLFF
TRBV6-2/TRBV6-3,TRBJ1-1,CASSHGGEAFF
TRBV20-1,TRBJ1-2,CSAKKDRVGGNYGYTF
TRBV7-8,TRBJ2-1,CASSLVLATTFSDEQFF
TRBV5-6,TRBJ2-5,CASSLTQQETQYF
TRBV12-3/TRBV12-4,TRBJ2-1,CASSFRVLRNSNNEQFF
TRBV7-3,TRBJ2-1,CASSLAGGHSYNEQFF
TRBV28,TRBJ2-7,CASRARVAEQYF
TRBV15,TRBJ2-3,CATRELAKSTDTQYF
TRBV27,TRBJ1-1,CASSTYGDNEAFF
TRBV7-2,TRBJ2-6,CASSLGHSGANVLTF
TRBV7-2,TRBJ1-2,CASSLATQLGNYGYTF